This TCR beta chain was recovered during a study of blood T cells in healthy people across ages (dated by TCRdb to the mid-2010s). Notes on the research overall: Template switching captured roughly one uniquely barcoded TCR beta cDNA molecule per two T cells in model experiments. The study measured age-related changes in TCR beta repertoire diversity using deep sequencing normalized with unique cDNA molecular identifiers. Donors were grouped into four age groups: young (average 16 years), middle-aged (roughly 37), aged (around 66) and long-lived (roughly 80). To avoid experimental bias, donors of different ages were spread randomly across the sequencing lanes. The study analyzed two additional independent replicas of 1 million unique cDNA reads from the same blood draw for two donors, one aged 18 to 30 and one aged 80 or older. What the study reported, not specific to this receptor: Since profiling was done on bulk unsorted PBMCs, naive and antigen-experienced compartments could not be conclusively compared. The long-lived group showed more naive CD4+ T cells, fewer expanded clones and increased TCR diversity than the aged group, suggesting age selection. As age increased, observed TCR beta diversity per million T cells dropped in a roughly linear way, and a significant reduction was already evident by age 40. Observed TCR beta diversity correlated strongly with the percentage of naive T cells measured by flow cytometry. Donor CMV infection status was unknown, potentially confounding age-related changes in expanded clonotypes. Estimates of total diversity based on one million sequenced T cells were regarded as lower bounds and as underestimates.

Based on the germline V gene, the CDR1 and CDR2 sequences are SNHLY and FYNNEI. V was cut back by 2 bases and J by 1 base, leaving a gap of 14 bases between them. Taken from cysteine to phenylalanine, the CDR3 has 16 residues. The DNA shown is the 48-base CDR3, in frame from base 1. Donors were 39 systemically healthy Caucasian individuals from Russia aged roughly 6 to 95 years. Each donor gave 8.5 to 10 milliliters of peripheral blood, collected into EDTA-treated Vacutainer tubes. Ficoll-Paque density-gradient centrifugation was used to isolate PBMCs, with at least 7 million obtained per sample. Trizol reagent was used to extract total RNA from PBMCs, with at least 5.5 micrograms per sample. For every donor, an aliquot of PBMCs went through flow cytometry to measure the percentages of naive CD45RAhigh/CD27high T cells. As concerns this clonotype: Its antigen target is currently unknown. No base quality values were provided; no much bigger clone lies one nucleotide off.

Library preparation employed 5' RACE. The instrument was an Illumina HiSeq 2500. The second PCR ran for roughly 7 to 11 cycles and used a J-beta primer mix along with a sample-barcoded 5' primer. A unique molecular identifier was introduced onto each TCR beta cDNA molecule by a template-switch 5' adaptor carrying 12 random nucleotides. Each sample yielded at least 2.5 million CDR3-containing paired-end reads. First-strand cDNA was synthesized from all RNA with the Mint cDNA synthesis kit, primed by a TRBC-specific oligonucleotide. All cDNA was treated with uracil-DNA glycosylase and then went through a first 18-cycle PCR with the universal primers M1SS and BC2_uni_R. In the original analysis: For normalization, 1 million high-quality reads, each with a distinct molecular identifier, were randomly selected from each sample. Reads with shared molecular identifiers were discarded instead of being binned into consensus sequences. MiTCR, set to a Q25 quality threshold and the strictest error-elimination algorithm, was used for CDR3 identification, clonotype clustering and error correction. A nonparametric unseen species model with Euler transformation was used to estimate a lower bound on total TCR beta diversity. Using fastp at Q25 and MiXCR, TCRdb reprocessed the public reads and kept productive beta chains. Identical CDR3 proteins give one entry, which carries the most common genes and DNA. The V and J calls shown here were made by TCRdb, not taken from the authors' results. Across this sample there are about 940,000 distinct CDR3 sequences, with 45% to 50% seen only once. Jointly, the top ten make up 13% of the sample.

Material for sequencing was blood. Recombination linked TRBV2 to TRBJ1-1; TRBD1 is possibly the D segment (6 matching bases). This sequence was found in a man aged 25-45 years in good health. The bases read TGTGCCAGCAGTGAAACCGGGGGCGGGGGGAACACTGAAGCTTTCTTT. Translated, it reads CASSETGGGGNTEAFF.